Described below is a single TCR beta chain sequence and its context. Trimming took 11 bases from V and 2 from J, leaving 15 bases between them. Germline V lookup: CDR1 LNHDA, CDR2 SQIVND (reference sequence). The CDR3 sequence is 13 residues long. Stated treatment: randomized to nivolumab then ipilimumab (arm A) or the reverse (arm B). These data belong to a study of sequential checkpoint blockade in melanoma. Across the study: First-line arms were nivolumab then ipilimumab, or the reverse, randomized 1:1. 90 to 95 pretreatment tumor DNA samples were TCRβ immunosequenced.

Sequencing was performed with immunoSEQ multiplex PCR; in TCRdb, only in-frame clones are kept and a portion is missing. The table records about 460 clones, around a quarter of them present only once. This TCR derives from a human donor with melanoma. V and J are TRBV19 and TRBJ1-2, with D perhaps matching TRBD1 (6 bases). Sequencing used tumor tissue (inferred from file names), obtained from a patient given nivolumab and ipilimumab in sequence. In nucleotides, the CDR3 is TGTGCCTCCAGGGGCCGGTTAAACTATGGCTACACCTTC. Translating gives CASRGRLNYGYTF.